These 14 T cell receptor beta chains share one sample of origin, sequenced in a study of OX40 agonist ivuxolimab in advanced cancers. The table came from immunoSEQ multiplex PCR; TCRdb's copy has only in-frame clones and leaves some out. The sample carries about 88,000 clones, about 85% recorded once. The sequencing used CD4+ or CD8+ T cells sorted from blood, collected in a trial of the OX40 agonist ivuxolimab. Receptors originate from an adult with an advanced solid tumor such as melanoma, head and neck, liver or kidney cancer.

The chain combines TRBV5-4 with TRBJ1-1; 8 positions match TRBD1. V shed 4 bases, J shed 8 bases, and the junction held 7 bases outside the gene matches. The length of the CDR3 is 13 residues. Germline CDR1 and CDR2: SGHNT and YYREEE (reference sequence). CDR3 DNA: TGTGCCAGCAGCACCGGGACAGGCCTCGAAGCTTTCTTT. It specifies CASSTGTGLEAFF.

This sequence joins TRBV27 and TRBJ1-6; D is unresolved. The CDR3 sequence is 16 residues long. Germline lookup yields CDR1 MNHEY and CDR2 SMNVEV (reference sequence). V was pared by 4 bases and J by 0 bases, with 10 bases between. CDR3 sequence reads: CASSSLIRSYNSPLHF. CDR3 in DNA: TGTGCCAGCAGTTCCCTCATACGCTCCTATAATTCACCCCTCCACTTT.

V usage is TRBV28 and J usage is TRBJ1-1; the D is unclear. The CDR3 extends over 16 amino acids. Germline V lookup: CDR1 MDHEN, CDR2 SYDVKM. V was trimmed by 5 bases and J by 1 base, leaving 17 bases between them. The CDR3 nucleotides are TGTGCCAGCAGTCGCGGGTGGAGAGGTAGGAACACTGAAGCTTTCTTT. Protein sequence: CASSRGWRGRNTEAFF. The whole variable domain, remainder taken from reference TRBV28 and TRBJ1-1, is DVKVTQSSRYLVKRTGEKVFLECVQDMDHENMFWYRQDPGLGLRLIYFSYDVKMKEKGDIPEGYSVSREKKERFSLILESASTNQTSMYLCASSRGWRGRNTEAFFGQGTRLTVV.

The rearrangement uses TRBV4-2 and TRBJ2-6, with a weak D call TRBD2 (5 bases). Germline V gives CDR1 LGHNA, CDR2 YNFKEQ. V was trimmed by 0 bases and J by 2 bases, leaving 8 bases between them. The CDR3 has 16 residues. This CDR3 is CASSQDWRTGANVLTF. CDR3 DNA: TGTGCCAGCAGCCAAGATTGGAGGACTGGGGCCAACGTCCTGACTTTC.

The rearrangement links TRBV5-1 to TRBJ2-1, with D maybe TRBD2 (6 bases). V gave up 1 base and J gave up 0 bases, with 8 bases separating them. The CDR3 has 15 amino acids. Germline V gene lookup returns CDR1 SGHRS and CDR2 YFSETQ. The DNA for the CDR3 is TGCGCCAGCAGCTTGCTGGGACTCTCCTACAATGAGCAGTTCTTC. This sequence encodes CASSLLGLSYNEQFF.

V and J are TRBV30 and TRBJ2-5; D may match TRBD1 or TRBD2 (6 bases each). Trimming removed 0 bases from V and 5 bases from J, with 13 bases in between. CDR1 is GTSNPN and CDR2 is SVGIG in the germline V gene (reference sequence). This CDR3 spans 14 amino acids. The CDR3 DNA reads as TGTGCCTGGAGTGTATCAGGGGCGGGGGAGACCCAGTACTTC. Translated, it gives CAWSVSGAGETQYF.

This clone was counted only a few times. The chain recombines TRBV5-1 with TRBJ2-7; D remains ambiguous. CDR1 and CDR2 (germline): SGHRS, YFSETQ. This CDR3 spans 17 amino acids. Trimming removed 1 base at V and 1 base at J, with 18 bases between. CDR3 amino acids: CASSLKGPTTISYEQYF. CDR3 sequence (DNA): TGCGCCAGCAGCTTGAAGGGCCCCACTACTATATCCTACGAGCAGTACTTC. The full variable domain, its missing parts supplied by reference TRBV5-1 and TRBJ2-7, is KAGVTQTPRYLIKTRGQQVTLSCSPISGHRSVSWYQQTPGQGLQFLFEYFSETQRNKGNFPGRFSGRQFSNSRSEMNVSTLELGDSALYLCASSLKGPTTISYEQYFGPGTRLTVT.

This clone was recorded only once. This chain connects TRBV4-2 to TRBJ1-2; maybe TRBD1 (5 bases). CDR1 and CDR2 (germline): LGHNA, YNFKEQ. Trimming shortened V by 0 bases and J by 4 bases, and 15 bases separated the two germline ends. The CDR3 has 16 residues. The CDR3 region is CASSQDIGQEAYGYTF. CDR3 DNA sequence: TGTGCCAGCAGCCAAGACATCGGACAAGAAGCCTATGGCTACACCTTC.

The gene calls are TRBV5-4 and TRBJ1-1; 7 bases match TRBD1. Germline V gene data show CDR1 as SGHNT and CDR2 as YYREEE (reference sequence). The CDR3 consists of 20 residues. V dropped 4 bases and J dropped 1; count of bases not matched to a gene: 22. CDR3 amino acids: CASSPEGYRGGDNWNTEAFF. The CDR3 coding sequence is TGTGCCAGCAGCCCTGAGGGCTACAGGGGAGGCGACAACTGGAACACTGAAGCTTTCTTT.

The V and J genes are TRBV7-9 and TRBJ1-1; D ambiguous. The CDR3 sequence is 14 residues long. V gave up 1 base and J gave up 1 base, with 7 bases separating them. Germline values: CDR1 SEHNR, CDR2 FQNEAQ (reference sequence). CDR3 protein: CASSLGGKNTEAFF. The DNA for the CDR3 is TGTGCCAGCAGCTTAGGCGGAAAGAACACTGAAGCTTTCTTT.

The V gene is TRBV7-6, the J gene TRBJ2-1; D not certain. Germline-derived CDR1 and CDR2 are SGHVS and FNYEAQ. The V end lost 1 base, the J end lost 8 bases, and 12 bases lay between the germline ends. The CDR3 totals 14 residues. CDR3 protein: CASSLVRALDEQFF. DNA of the CDR3: TGTGCCAGCAGCTTAGTTCGCGCCCTCGATGAGCAGTTCTTC.

The chain joins TRBV7-9 to TRBJ2-7, with 10 bases identical to TRBD1. V gave up 6 bases and J gave up 4 bases; unmatched junction bases: 6. The CDR3 is made up of 14 amino acids. CDR1 is SEHNR, CDR2 FQNEAQ, per germline (reference sequence). The CDR3 DNA sequence: TGTGCCAGCAGAGGGACAGGGGCGGGTTACGAGCAGTACTTC. As protein: CASRGTGAGYEQYF.

The rearrangement uses TRBV5-1 and TRBJ2-1, with 10 nucleotides matching TRBD2. The CDR3 loop spans 15 amino acids. Trimming at V came to 5 bases and at J to 2 bases, leaving 4 bases not matched to a gene. Per germline, CDR1 SGHRS and CDR2 YFSETQ. DNA of the CDR3: TGCGCCAGCAGTTACCTAGCGGGAGCCTACAATGAGCAGTTCTTC. It specifies CASSYLAGAYNEQFF.

As concerns this clone: The junction shows a germline mismatch at one end, possibly a read error. This sequence joins TRBV7-2 and TRBJ2-3; 10 bases match TRBD2. This CDR3 spans 13 amino acids. The germline V gene encodes CDR1 SGHTA and CDR2 FQGNSA. For the CDR3, the DNA is TGTGCCAGCAGCGATGTCCGGGCTAGCGGGAGTAATTTT. This sequence encodes CASSDVRASGSNF.